Detailed here is one T cell receptor (beta chain). Germline assignment: CDR1 LGHNA and CDR2 YNFKEQ. CDR3 length: 16 residues. Trimming removed 0 bases from V and 8 bases from J, with 16 bases in between. The data are from a study of T-cell memory formation after mild COVID-19. Study context: Largely donor-specific TCR clusters were found.

5'RACE primed from the constant segment yielded TCR alpha and TCR beta cDNA libraries bearing sample barcodes and UMIs. TCRdb reprocessed the 5' RACE reads with MiXCR, giving one entry per CDR3 protein. Among around 320,000 distinct CDR3 sequences listed, approximately 19% were seen once. Sequenced sample: PBMCs or a T cell subset sorted from them (not recorded which). The chain has TRBV4-2 and TRBJ1-4, with D possibly being TRBD1 (5 bases). The sequence was obtained from a man aged 18 to 35 who had mild COVID-19 (a few samples of this study predate the infection). Cell type and time point are not known. CDR3 bases: TGTGCCAGCAGCCAAGAGGGGCGGGACTTATGGGAAAAACTGTTTTTT. This codes for CASSQEGRDLWEKLFF.